These 3 T cell receptor beta chains were sequenced from one sample in a study of regulatory T cells in long-lasting Graves disease. iRepertoire HTBI primers and Arm-PCR of CDR3 regions built TCR beta libraries. Each CDR3 protein is one row after TCRdb ran MiXCR on the multiplex PCR reads. The sample carries hundreds of thousands of distinct CDR3 sequences, less than 20% recorded once. Specified time point: newly diagnosed GD, antithyroid drugs for less than 3 months. The TCR library used RNA extracted from PBMCs. These data were likewise used in another study, on T cells in Graves' hyperthyroidism and ophthalmopathy.

This material consisted of peripheral blood mononuclear cells (PBMCs), taken at new diagnosis, from a patient treated with antithyroid drugs. These receptors all stem from a woman in her twenties or thirties with Graves disease.

The V and J genes are TRBV2 and TRBJ2-3; no clear D. CDR3 length: 13 residues. Germline loops: CDR1 SNHLY, CDR2 FYNNEI. V was shortened by 7 bases and J by 3 bases, with 11 bases between the two germline ends. CDR3 in DNA: TGTGCCAGCAACAAGATGGGGACAGATACGCAGTATTTT. Protein: CASNKMGTDTQYF. Filled out from reference TRBV2 and TRBJ2-3, the complete variable domain reads EPEVTQTPSHQVTQMGQEVILRCVPISNHLYFYWYRQILGQKVEFLVSFYNNEISEKSEIFDDQFSVERPDGSNFTLKIRSTKLEDSAMYFCASNKMGTDTQYFGPGTRLTVL.

This clonotype has a handful of counts. The chain has TRBV15 and TRBJ2-7; D uncertain. Germline CDR1 reads LNHNV; CDR2 reads YYDKDF (reference sequence). Trimming shortened V by 5 bases and J by 5 bases, and 13 bases separated the two germline ends. The CDR3 is 13 residues long. The CDR3 DNA reads as TGTGCCACCAGCTTGAGTCACCAGGACGAGCAGTACTTC. Amino acid sequence: CATSLSHQDEQYF. Filled out from reference TRBV15 and TRBJ2-7, the complete variable domain reads DAMVIQNPRYQVTQFGKPVTLSCSQTLNHNVMYWYQQKSSQAPKLLFHYYDKDFNNEADTPDNFQSRRPNTSFCFLDIRSPGLGDTAMYLCATSLSHQDEQYFGPGTRLTVT.

This clonotype was detected a few times. The rearrangement uses TRBV19 and TRBJ2-5, with D unresolved. The CDR3 runs 14 residues. Germline assignment: CDR1 LNHDA and CDR2 SQIVND (reference sequence). V was pared by 2 bases and J by 0 bases, with 7 bases between. The DNA of the CDR3 is TGTGCCAGTAGTATATTGGGCAACCAAGAGACCCAGTACTTC. Translating gives CASSILGNQETQYF.